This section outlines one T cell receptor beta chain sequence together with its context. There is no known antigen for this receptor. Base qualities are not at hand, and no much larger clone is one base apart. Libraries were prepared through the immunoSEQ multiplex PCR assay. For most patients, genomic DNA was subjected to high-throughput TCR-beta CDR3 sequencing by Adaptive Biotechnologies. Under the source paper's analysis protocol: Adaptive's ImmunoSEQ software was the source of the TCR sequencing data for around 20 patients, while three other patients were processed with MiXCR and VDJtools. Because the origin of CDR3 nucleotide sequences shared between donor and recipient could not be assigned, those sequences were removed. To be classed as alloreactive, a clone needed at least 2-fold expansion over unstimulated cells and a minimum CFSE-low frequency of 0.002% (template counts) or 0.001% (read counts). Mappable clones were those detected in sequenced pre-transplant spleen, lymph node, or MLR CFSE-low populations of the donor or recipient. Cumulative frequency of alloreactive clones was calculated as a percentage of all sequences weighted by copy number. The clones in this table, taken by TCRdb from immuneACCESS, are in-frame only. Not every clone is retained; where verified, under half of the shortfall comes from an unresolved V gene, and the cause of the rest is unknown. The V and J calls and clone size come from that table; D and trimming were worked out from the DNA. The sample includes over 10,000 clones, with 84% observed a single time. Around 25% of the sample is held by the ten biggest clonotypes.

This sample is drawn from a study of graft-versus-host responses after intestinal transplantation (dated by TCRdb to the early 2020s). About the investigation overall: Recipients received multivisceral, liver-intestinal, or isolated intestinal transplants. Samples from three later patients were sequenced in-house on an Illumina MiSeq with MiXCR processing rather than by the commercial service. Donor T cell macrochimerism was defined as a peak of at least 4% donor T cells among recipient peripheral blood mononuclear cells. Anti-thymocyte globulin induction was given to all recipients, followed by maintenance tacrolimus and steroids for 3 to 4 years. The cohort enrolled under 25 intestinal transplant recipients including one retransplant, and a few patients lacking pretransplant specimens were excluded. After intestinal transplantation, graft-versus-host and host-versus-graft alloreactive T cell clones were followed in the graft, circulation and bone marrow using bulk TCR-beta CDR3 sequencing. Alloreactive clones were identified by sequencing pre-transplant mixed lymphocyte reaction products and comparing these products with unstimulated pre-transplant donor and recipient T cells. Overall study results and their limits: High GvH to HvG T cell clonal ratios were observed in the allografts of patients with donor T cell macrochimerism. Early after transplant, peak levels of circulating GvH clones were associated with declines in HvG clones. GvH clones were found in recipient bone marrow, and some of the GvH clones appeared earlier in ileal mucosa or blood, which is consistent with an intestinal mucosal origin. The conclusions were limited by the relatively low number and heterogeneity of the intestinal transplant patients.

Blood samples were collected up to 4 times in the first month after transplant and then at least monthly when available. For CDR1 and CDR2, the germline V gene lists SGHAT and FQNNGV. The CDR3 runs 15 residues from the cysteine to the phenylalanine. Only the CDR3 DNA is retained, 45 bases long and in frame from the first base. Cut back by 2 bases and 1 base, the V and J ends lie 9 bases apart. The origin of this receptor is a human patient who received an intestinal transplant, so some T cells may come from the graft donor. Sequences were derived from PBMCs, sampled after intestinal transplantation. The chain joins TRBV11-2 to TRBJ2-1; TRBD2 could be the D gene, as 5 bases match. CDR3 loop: CASSLMLASYNEQFF. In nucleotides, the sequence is TGTGCCAGCAGCTTAATGTTAGCGTCCTACAATGAGCAGTTCTTC.